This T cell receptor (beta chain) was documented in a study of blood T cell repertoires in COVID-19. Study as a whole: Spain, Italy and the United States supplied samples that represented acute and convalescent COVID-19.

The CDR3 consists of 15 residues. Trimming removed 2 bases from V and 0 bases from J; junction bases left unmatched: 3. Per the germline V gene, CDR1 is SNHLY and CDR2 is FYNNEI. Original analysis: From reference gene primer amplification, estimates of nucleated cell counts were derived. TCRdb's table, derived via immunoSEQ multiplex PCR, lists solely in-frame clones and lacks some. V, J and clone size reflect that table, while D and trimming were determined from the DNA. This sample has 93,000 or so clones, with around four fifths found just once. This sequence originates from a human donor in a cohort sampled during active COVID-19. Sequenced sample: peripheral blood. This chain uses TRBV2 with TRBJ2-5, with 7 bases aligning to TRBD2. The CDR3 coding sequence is TGTGCCAGCAGTGAAAGGGACTACTACCAAGAGACCCAGTACTTC. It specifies CASSERDYYQETQYF.